The 16 T cell receptor beta chains below all came from one sample that was sequenced in a study of blood T cell repertoires in COVID-19. Data came from immunoSEQ multiplex PCR; TCRdb stores just in-frame clones and leaves some out. The repertoire has some 100,000 clones, about 87% of them found once; the top ten carry less than 8%. Sequenced: peripheral blood. These TCRs come from a woman aged 45-65 years with acute or convalescent COVID-19.

The gene calls are TRBV19 and TRBJ2-2, with TRBD2 as a possible D gene (5 bases). The V and J ends lost 9 bases and 4 bases respectively, with 21 bases between them. Germline V gives CDR1 LNHDA, CDR2 SQIVND (reference sequence). This CDR3 is built from 16 residues. CDR3 DNA: TGTGCCAGCCGGACTCTAGCAATAGTTGGCACCGGGGAGCTGTTTTTT. Protein: CASRTLAIVGTGELFF.

CDR3 sequence: CASSPGVDYGYTF. DNA of the CDR3: TGTGCCAGCAGTCCCGGGGTTGACTATGGCTACACCTTC. The chain couples TRBV12-3 or TRBV12-4 to TRBJ1-2; D call uncertain. This CDR3 is built from 13 residues. Trimming stripped 5 bases from V and 3 bases from J, with 10 bases between.

This clone was picked up one time. V is TRBV2 and J is TRBJ1-1; maybe TRBD1 (5 bases). Trimming shortened V by 2 bases and J by 4 bases, and 11 bases separated the two germline ends. Per the germline V gene, CDR1 is SNHLY and CDR2 is FYNNEI. CDR3 size: 14 residues. The CDR3 DNA reads TGTGCCAGCAGTGAACAGGGCAGGGCCACTGAAGCTTTCTTT. It specifies CASSEQGRATEAFF.

The chain couples TRBV10-3 to TRBJ1-4, with D possibly matching TRBD1 (5 bases). V lost 8 bases and J lost 0, with 10 bases in between. The CDR3 sequence is 14 residues long. Per germline, CDR1 ENHRY and CDR2 SYGVKD. CDR3 coding DNA: TGTGCCATCGGGGAAGGGGCAACTAATGAAAAACTGTTTTTT. Translated: CAIGEGATNEKLFF.

The CDR3 here is CSVAGTDNQPQHF. Written as DNA, the CDR3 is TGCAGCGTTGCCGGGACAGACAATCAGCCCCAGCATTTT. This chain joins TRBV29-1 and TRBJ1-5; TRBD1 agrees at 7 bases. The CDR3 has 13 residues. With V trimmed by 4 bases and J by 3 bases, 3 bases remained unmatched. The V gene's germline CDR1 is SQVTM and CDR2 ANQGSEA.

The chain joins TRBV19 to TRBJ1-2, with D perhaps TRBD1 (5 bases). CDR3 length equals 14 residues. Germline V gene sequence: CDR1 LNHDA, CDR2 SQIVND (reference sequence). The V end was cut by 4 bases, the J end by 5 bases, with 14 bases between. The CDR3 sequence is CASSTPGARYGYTF. The CDR3 bases are TGTGCCAGTAGTACCCCTGGGGCCAGGTATGGCTACACCTTC.

Written as DNA, the CDR3 is TGTGCCATCAGCATGTCGTCGGGTGGTCAGCCCCAGCATTTT. Its protein product is CAISMSSGGQPQHF. The gene calls are TRBV10-3 and TRBJ1-5; D remains unclear. The germline V gene encodes CDR1 ENHRY and CDR2 SYGVKD. V gave up 6 bases and J gave up 6 bases, with 15 bases separating them. This CDR3 is built from 14 residues.

This clone was detected only a few times. This CDR3 is CASSQLQGATGNTIYF. Written as DNA, the CDR3 is TGTGCCAGCAGCCAACTACAGGGGGCCACTGGAAACACCATATATTTT. V and J are TRBV14 and TRBJ1-3, with 9 bases lining up with TRBD1. Germline V CDR1 and CDR2: SGHDN, FVKESK. This CDR3 comprises 16 residues. V shed 2 bases, J shed 2 bases, and the junction held 4 bases outside the gene matches.

V usage is TRBV4-2 and J usage is TRBJ2-7; 7 positions match TRBD2. The V segment lost 3 bases and the J segment 1 base; nucleotides outside the gene matches: 9. Germline V gives CDR1 LGHNA, CDR2 YNFKEQ. The CDR3 sequence is 16 residues long. The CDR3 bases are TGTGCCAGCAGCCATTGGGGTGGGGGGGATTCCTACGAGCAGTACTTC. This sequence encodes CASSHWGGGDSYEQYF.

The table lists this clone with a count of one. The chain links TRBV2 to TRBJ1-6, with D hard to call. Trimming took off 8 bases at V and 7 bases at J, with 12 bases between the two ends. The V gene's germline CDR1 is SNHLY and CDR2 FYNNEI. CDR3 length equals 13 residues. In DNA form, the CDR3 reads TGTGCCAGCGACGGACTATCGAATTCACCCCTCCACTTT. It codes for CASDGLSNSPLHF.

This CDR3 reads CASSLYGVLGGETNEKLFF. CDR3 bases: TGTGCCAGCAGCTTATATGGGGTGCTAGGGGGGGAAACTAATGAAAAACTGTTTTTT. This chain links TRBV7-8 with TRBJ1-4, with a possible D match to TRBD1 (6 bases). This CDR3 has 19 amino acids. Germline V gene data show CDR1 as SGHVS and CDR2 as FQNEAQ. The V gene lost 2 bases and the J gene lost 1 base, with 20 bases spanning the gap.

The genes are TRBV7-2 and TRBJ2-1; TRBD2 is a possible D gene (5 bases). Between the trimmed V and J ends, which lost 0 bases and 10 bases, there was a span of 10 bases. The CDR3 covers 13 residues. Germline V gene data show CDR1 as SGHTA and CDR2 as FQGNSA. The CDR3 DNA sequence: TGTGCCAGCAGCTTAGCGCGGGTGCAAGAGCAGTTCTTC. Translated, it gives CASSLARVQEQFF.

This chain uses TRBV19 with TRBJ1-1, with a possible D match to TRBD1 (6 bases). CDR1 and CDR2 (germline): LNHDA, SQIVND (reference sequence). Between the trimmed V and J ends, which lost 3 bases and 0 bases, there was a span of 11 bases. There are 15 residues in the CDR3. In DNA, the CDR3 is TGTGCCAGTAGTATCGCAGGGACAATGAACACTGAAGCTTTCTTT. Amino acid sequence: CASSIAGTMNTEAFF.

V gene TRBV28 combines with J gene TRBJ2-7, with 8 nucleotides matching TRBD1. Germline CDR1 reads MDHEN; CDR2 reads SYDVKM. The CDR3 runs 14 residues. J lost 3 bases, V lost 7 bases, and 8 bases had no gene match. The CDR3 region has the DNA TGTGCCAGCACTCTAATAGGACAGGGCTACGAGCAGTACTTC. It translates to CASTLIGQGYEQYF.

Concerning this clone itself: The sample contains more than one DNA sequence encoding this CDR3. The chain recombines TRBV3-1 (or the pseudogene TRBV3-2) with TRBJ1-1; D is uncertain. Germline loops: CDR1 LGHDT, CDR2 YNNKEL (reference sequence). The CDR3 is made up of 13 amino acids. The V end lost 1 base, the J end lost 2 bases, and 5 bases lay between the germline ends. Here the CDR3 reads CASSQVLNTEAFF. For the CDR3, the DNA is TGTGCCAGCAGCCAAGTCCTTAACACTGAAGCTTTCTTT.

V and J are TRBV3-1 (or the pseudogene TRBV3-2) and TRBJ2-1; TRBD2 aligns across 11 bases. This CDR3 has 16 amino acids. CDR1 and CDR2 (germline): LGHDT, YNNKEL (reference sequence). J gave up 2 bases and V 6 bases, and 6 bases lay outside the gene matches. The CDR3 DNA follows: TGTGCCAGCAGTCCCTTAGCGGGAGGGGCCTACAATGAGCAGTTCTTC. Its protein is CASSPLAGGAYNEQFF.